This T cell receptor beta chain was found in a study of shared clonotypes between healthy human individuals. Study results and caveats: The study found about 5% of naive CD4 clonotypes shared across several donors.

Only Caucasian adults living in Nashville, Tennessee made up the donor group. In regard to this clone: Its cognate antigen is unknown.

Sequencing was performed with immunoSEQ multiplex PCR; in TCRdb, only in-frame clones are kept and a portion is missing. The sample consists of 2 million or so clones, 90% to 95% of them appearing once. V lost 1 base, J lost 4 bases, and 9 bases lay in between. CDR1 SGHRS and CDR2 YFSETQ come from the germline V gene. The CDR3 runs to 14 residues. The clonotype comes from a young man in good health. Sequenced material: naive CD4+ T cells sorted from blood. Subset here: CD45RA+ positively selected. The chain uses TRBV5-1 and TRBJ2-1; D remains ambiguous. CDR3 coding DNA: TGCGCCAGCAGCTTGACAACTTTATACAATGAGCAGTTCTTC. As protein: CASSLTTLYNEQFF.